The TCR beta chain described here comes from a study of HIV-infected children after antiretroviral therapy interruption. Study outcomes and limitations: Naive CD4+ CDR3 sharing between time points fell after interruption began.

The treatment here: PENTA 11 planned treatment interruption arm or continuous ART arm. From thawed PBMCs, naive CD4+ CD45RA+ CD45RO- T cells were sorted. This clonotype has ten or more counts. What it recognizes is unknown. CDR1 and CDR2 from the germline V gene are WSHSY and SAAADI. This CDR3 contains 15 residues. V lost 5 bases to trimming and J lost 2 bases, with 16 bases between them. A 3' RACE protocol on RNA, with unique molecular identifiers, produced the TCR library. TCRdb itself ran the 3' RACE reads through MiXCR, one entry per CDR3 protein. The table lists around 50,000 distinct CDR3 sequences, roughly 4.5% of them singletons.

This receptor was taken from a pool of human donors with HIV. The sample here was CD45RA+ CD4+ T cells from PBMCs, pooled from several time points, taken from a donor given antiretroviral therapy, either interrupted or continuous. As to subset: naive CD4+ CD45RA+ CD45RO- T cells. The chain has TRBV10-2 and TRBJ2-7; D could derive from TRBD1 or TRBD2 (5 bases each). CDR3 amino acids: CASSPLGQGAYEQYF. For the CDR3, the DNA is TGCGCCAGCAGTCCCCTTGGGCAGGGAGCCTACGAGCAGTACTTC.